The TCR beta chain described here comes from a study of identical twins (dated by TCRdb to about 2016). Some background on the complete study: To test whether fetal clonotypes persist, this study deep-sequenced TCR alpha and beta repertoires from monozygotic twins, from unrelated adults of various ages, and from cord blood. To rule out contamination, the twin experiments were replicated at different times with different library preparation protocols. Overall results and qualifications from the work: Invariant T cells such as MAIT and iNKT could partly confound zero-insertion analyses, though diverse VJ usage argued against this for most clonotypes. In beta out-of-frame sequences, excess twin sharing was weaker, because having fewer shared sequences lowered the signal-to-noise ratio. Compared with coincidental sharing between unrelated individuals, an excess of low generation-probability sequences was observed among out-of-frame TCR alpha sequences shared between twins. In monozygotic twins, recombination models systematically underestimated out-of-frame TCR alpha sharing, but the models matched the sharing seen between unrelated individuals. Fewer insertions were carried by abundant cord blood beta clonotypes; a weaker similar trend was observed in young adult naive repertoires, while no such trend was observed in memory repertoires. Conclusions relied on cross-sectional statistical analysis, since the same donors could not be followed over many years.

A word on this clonotype: Its target antigen remains unknown. Per-base quality was not reported, and no clone a single base away is much larger than it.

Library prep was done by 5' RACE. Sequencing was carried out with an Illumina HiSeq 2000. Template switching added a universal primer binding site, and the final cDNA carried a unique molecular identifier that allowed TCR cDNA molecules to be counted accurately. Specific primers in the conserved constant-segment region were used to synthesize first-strand cDNA for the TCR alpha and beta chains. To control for contamination, every cDNA library carried two barcodes: a SMART-Mk sample barcode plus Illumina barcodes. Two successive PCR steps introduced TruSeq adapter sequences along with Illumina sample barcodes. The TCR alpha and beta cDNA libraries were sequenced on the Illumina HiSeq platform using custom primers. The study's processing was this. MiGEC processed the raw reads to extract unique molecular identifiers, while MiXCR was used to determine the CDR3 positions. For each individual, recombination models were inferred using an EM algorithm with the repgenHMM and IGoR tools. Shared clonotype analysis was performed with the tcR package in R, normalizing sharing by the product of cloneset sizes. To study raw recombination free of thymic and clonal selection effects, out-of-frame nonproductive sequences were analyzed. The public reads were quality trimmed at Q25 with fastp and then assembled into clones with MiXCR by TCRdb, keeping productive beta chains. Rows are combined by CDR3 protein, so each entry shows the most common genes and DNA. For this entry, the V and J calls and clone size follow TCRdb and not the study's own pipeline. For this sample the table gives some 500,000 distinct CDR3 sequences, of which roughly 13% were detected only once. The ten largest clones add up to approximately 1% of the sample.

From V the trimming removes 4 bases and from J it removes 4 bases, while the gene matches leave 5 bases of the junction unaccounted for. The germline V gene specifies MGHDK as CDR1 and SYGVNS as CDR2. The CDR3 contains 15 residues, cysteine and phenylalanine counted. CDR3 DNA is the only sequence kept; it has 45 bases, read in frame from the first base. All donors were healthy Caucasians. Three pairs of female monozygotic twins, all aged roughly 18 to 29 years, were included in the twin cohort. Positive isolation kits from Invitrogen were used to isolate the CD4+ and CD8+ T cell populations. The same data also contributed to another study, on yellow fever vaccine responses in identical twins. As noted in the second study: According to the authors, the vaccine-induced T cell response in identical twins seemed to be partly convergent and partly specific to each individual. Focusing on identical twins, the study followed the T cell clones that responded to the vaccine, and did so with precision.

This clonotype was obtained from a young woman in good health. The chain employs TRBV25-1 and TRBJ2-1, with TRBD2 identical over 9 junction bases. The specimen was CD4+ T cells sorted from blood. The nucleotide sequence reads as follows: TGTGCCAGCAGTGTTCCTAGCGGGAATTACAATGAGCAGTTCTTC. It codes for CASSVPSGNYNEQFF.